Listed below are T cell receptor beta chains from one sample, sequenced in a study of persistence of HIV-infected CD4 T cells. The antigens for these receptors are not known. Data came from immunoSEQ multiplex PCR; TCRdb stores just in-frame clones and leaves some out. The table shows 40,000 or so clones, with 88% occurring only once. Sequencing was performed on CD4+ T cells sorted from PBMCs after approximately 19-hour stimulation, taken from a patient who received antiretroviral therapy. The receptors were sampled from an adult woman with HIV who was CMV-seropositive. The CDR3 runs from the conserved cysteine through the conserved F or W. A D gene is named only where the DNA matches it firmly. Only part of the rows carry a size: once, few, many, or a class if the clone is expanded.

d_call j_call v_call clone_size cdr3_aa cdr3_nt
TRBD1 TRBJ1-5 TRBV6-5 - CASRHGQGAQPQHF TGTGCCAGCAGACACGGACAGGGGGCGCAACCCCAGCATTTT
- TRBJ2-3 TRBV24-1 - CAIGQYTDTQYF TGTGCCATAGGACAGTACACAGATACGCAGTATTTT
TRBD1 TRBJ1-4 TRBV5-6 - CASSFGTGGLGTNEKLFF TGTGCCAGCAGCTTCGGGACAGGGGGCCTCGGAACTAATGAAAAACTGTTTTTT
- TRBJ2-1 TRBV28 - CASSTSGGSPYNEQFF -
- TRBJ1-1 TRBV3-1/TRBV3-2 - CASSRPTGTSTEAFF TGTGCCAGCAGCCGTCCTACAGGGACCTCGACTGAAGCTTTCTTT
- TRBJ1-5 TRBV3-1/TRBV3-2 - CASSLSAAGLNQPQHF TGTGCCAGCAGCCTTTCTGCAGCCGGGCTCAATCAGCCCCAGCATTTT
TRBD1 TRBJ2-2 TRBV10-3 - CAISGTRDRGTTGELFF TGTGCCATCAGTGGTACCCGGGACAGGGGGACCACCGGGGAGCTGTTTTTT
- TRBJ1-1 TRBV30 - CAWRGGPGDTEAFF TGTGCCTGGAGGGGGGGGCCTGGGGACACTGAAGCTTTCTTT
- TRBJ2-1 TRBV5-5 - CASSLVYRAGNEQFF TGTGCCAGCAGCTTGGTATACAGGGCGGGGAATGAGCAGTTCTTC
- TRBJ2-7 TRBV27 - CASSSRSRGRTYEQYF TGTGCCAGCAGTTCGAGGAGTAGGGGGAGAACCTACGAGCAGTACTTC
- TRBJ1-3 TRBV3-1/TRBV3-2 - CASSPPGQVSGNTIYF TGTGCCAGCAGCCCCCCAGGGCAAGTATCTGGAAACACCATATATTTT
- TRBJ1-4 TRBV5-1 - CASRYSSQDEKLFF TGCGCCAGCAGATACAGCTCGCAGGATGAAAAACTGTTTTTT
- TRBJ1-3 TRBV5-6 - CASSLVAAGNTIYF TGTGCCAGCAGCTTGGTAGCAGCTGGAAACACCATATATTTT
TRBD2 TRBJ2-5 TRBV9 - CASSGGRLAGETQYF TGTGCCAGCAGCGGAGGGAGACTAGCCGGGGAGACCCAGTACTTC
TRBD1 TRBJ2-1 TRBV14 - CASSQGTGIPNEQFF TGTGCCAGCAGCCAAGGGACAGGGATTCCCAATGAGCAGTTCTTC
- TRBJ2-6 TRBV3-1/TRBV3-2 - CASSQGANVLTF TGTGCCAGCAGCCAGGGTGCCAACGTCCTGACTTTC
TRBD2 TRBJ2-3 TRBV29-1 - CSVEGTGTSAGSYSTDTQYF TGCAGCGTTGAAGGGACCGGGACTAGTGCTGGGTCCTATTCTACAGATACGCAGTATTTT
- TRBJ1-1 TRBV10-3 few CAISEKGGPAEAFF TGTGCCATCAGCGAAAAGGGGGGACCCGCTGAAGCTTTCTTT
- TRBJ1-5 TRBV5-5 - CASSRDNYSNQPQHF TGTGCCAGCAGCAGAGACAATTATAGCAATCAGCCCCAGCATTTT
- TRBJ1-3 TRBV2 once CASSERNTIYF TGTGCCAGCAGTGAAAGGAACACCATATATTTT
- TRBJ2-2 TRBV9 - CASSVTGTSNTGELFF TGTGCCAGCAGCGTTACAGGGACCTCGAACACCGGGGAGCTGTTTTTT
- TRBJ1-3 TRBV6-5 - CATKLDLGTGNTIYF TGTGCCACCAAGCTCGATCTAGGCACTGGAAACACCATATATTTT
- TRBJ1-1 TRBV12-5 once CASGLEAKAFF TGTGCTAGTGGTTTAGAGGCCAAAGCTTTCTTT
- TRBJ2-1 TRBV5-8 - CASSFRGGSYNEQFF TGTGCCAGCAGCTTCAGGGGTGGCTCCTACAATGAGCAGTTCTTC
- TRBJ1-1 TRBV5-4 - CASSPQTLVTEAFF TGTGCCAGCAGCCCACAGACCTTAGTCACTGAAGCTTTCTTT
- TRBJ1-2 TRBV12-3/TRBV12-4 - CASSPYYGYTF TGTGCCAGCAGCCCGTACTATGGCTACACCTTC
TRBD1 TRBJ2-3 TRBV9 - CASSTSGQGSDTQYF TGTGCCAGCAGCACCTCAGGACAGGGGTCAGATACGCAGTATTTT
TRBD2 TRBJ2-7 TRBV12-5 once CASGLAVSGGPIRQYF TGTGCTAGTGGTTTGGCTGTTAGCGGGGGCCCTATCCGGCAGTACTTC
- TRBJ1-6 TRBV30 - CAWSVRQGNNSPLHF TGTGCCTGGAGTGTACGTCAGGGCAATAATTCACCCCTCCACTTT
TRBD2 TRBJ2-3 TRBV14 - CASSFSGGGTDTQYF TGTGCCAGCAGCTTTAGCGGGGGGGGAACAGATACGCAGTATTTT
- TRBJ1-3 TRBV25-1 - CASSEAGRPGSGNTIYF TGTGCCAGCAGTGAGGCGGGGAGGCCAGGCTCTGGAAACACCATATATTTT
- TRBJ1-3 TRBV7-6 few CASSSEFGNTIYF TGTGCCAGCAGCTCCGAGTTTGGAAACACCATATATTTT
- TRBJ1-1 TRBV9 - CASSVVVTADTEAFF TGTGCCAGCAGCGTAGTCGTGACAGCCGACACTGAAGCTTTCTTT
TRBD2 TRBJ2-1 TRBV6-6 - CASSYRLAGGDEQFF TGTGCCAGCAGTTACAGGCTAGCGGGGGGGGATGAGCAGTTCTTC
- TRBJ1-2 TRBV6-5 - CASKEEGRYGYTF TGTGCCAGCAAAGAGGAGGGAAGATATGGCTACACCTTC
- TRBJ1-4 TRBV29-1 - CSASGGGKLFF TGCAGCGCCTCAGGAGGAGGAAAACTGTTTTTT
- TRBJ1-4 TRBV6-5 - CASSYVQGGEKLFF TGTGCCAGCAGTTACGTGCAGGGTGGAGAAAAACTGTTTTTT
TRBD1 TRBJ1-1 TRBV5-1 - CASSPTGTGEAFF TGCGCCAGCAGCCCTACCGGGACAGGAGAAGCTTTCTTT